This TCR beta chain is from a study of Tregs in tolerant kidney transplant recipients. Study-level findings and limits: Tregs expanded with activated donor B cells seemed most donor-specific. This study did not directly address biological reproducibility.

The germline CDR1 and CDR2 sequences are LNHDA and SQIVND (reference sequence). The junction had 5 bases not matched to a gene; V was cut back by 0 bases and J by 5 bases. CDR3 length equals 15 residues. Produced via immunoSEQ multiplex PCR; TCRdb's table is partial and in-frame only. The sample carries approximately 260,000 clones, approximately 83% recorded once. As concerns this clone: Its antigen is unknown.

The V call is TRBV19, the J call TRBJ1-2, with 8 bases that match TRBD1. This receptor was taken from a human donor in good health. Material: CD4+ T cells from blood. The CDR3 here is CASSIERTGRYGYTF. The CDR3 coding sequence is TGTGCCAGTAGTATAGAACGGACAGGGAGATATGGCTACACCTTC.